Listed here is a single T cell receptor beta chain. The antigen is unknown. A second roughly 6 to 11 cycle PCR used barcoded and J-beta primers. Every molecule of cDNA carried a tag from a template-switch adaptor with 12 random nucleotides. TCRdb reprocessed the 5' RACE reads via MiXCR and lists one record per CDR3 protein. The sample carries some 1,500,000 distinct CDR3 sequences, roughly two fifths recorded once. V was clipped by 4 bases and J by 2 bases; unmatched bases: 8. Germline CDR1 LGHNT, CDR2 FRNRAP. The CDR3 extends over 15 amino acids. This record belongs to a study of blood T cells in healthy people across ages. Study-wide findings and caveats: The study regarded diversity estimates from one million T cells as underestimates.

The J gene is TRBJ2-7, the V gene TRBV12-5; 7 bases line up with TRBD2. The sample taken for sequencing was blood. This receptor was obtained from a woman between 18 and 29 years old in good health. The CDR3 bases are TGTGCTAGTGGTTGGGAGGCAGGGAGGGCCTACGAGCAGTACTTC. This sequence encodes CASGWEAGRAYEQYF.